In this sample, the clone carrying this T cell receptor (beta chain) turned up a few times. Trimming stripped 4 bases from V and 0 bases from J, with 6 bases between. The CDR3 loop spans 13 amino acids. Germline values: CDR1 LNHDA, CDR2 SQIVND (reference sequence). The assay was immunoSEQ multiplex PCR, and TCRdb's table has in-frame clones only and misses some. This sample has around 60,000 clones, with about three quarters found just once. The source of the sample is a study of early stage breast cancer tumors. J is TRBJ1-1 and V is TRBV19, with D unresolved. The TCR originated in a person aged 25 to 39 with breast cancer. Source material: blood. For the CDR3, the DNA is TGTGCCAGTAGTAACCTGATGAACACTGAAGCTTTCTTT. Translating gives CASSNLMNTEAFF. The whole variable domain, filled in from reference TRBV19 and TRBJ1-1, reads DGGITQSPKYLFRKEGQNVTLSCEQNLNHDAMYWYRQDPGQGLRLIYYSQIVNDFQKGDIAEGYSVSREKKESFPLTVTSAQKNPTAFYLCASSNLMNTEAFFGQGTRLTVV.